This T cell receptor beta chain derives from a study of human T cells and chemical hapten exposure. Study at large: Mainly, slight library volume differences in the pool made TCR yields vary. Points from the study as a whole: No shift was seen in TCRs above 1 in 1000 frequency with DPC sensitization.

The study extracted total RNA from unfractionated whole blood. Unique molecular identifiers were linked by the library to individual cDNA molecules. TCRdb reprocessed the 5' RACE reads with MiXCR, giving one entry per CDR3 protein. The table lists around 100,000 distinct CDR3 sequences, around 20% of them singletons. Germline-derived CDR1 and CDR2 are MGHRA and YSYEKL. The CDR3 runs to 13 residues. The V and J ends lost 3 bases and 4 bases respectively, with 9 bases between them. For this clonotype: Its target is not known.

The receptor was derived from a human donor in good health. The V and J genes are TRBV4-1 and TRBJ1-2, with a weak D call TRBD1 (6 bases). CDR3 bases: TGCGCCAGCAGCCAGCCGACAGGCTATGGCTACACCTTC. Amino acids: CASSQPTGYGYTF.